This entry is about one T cell receptor beta chain. Its antigen is unknown. Per-nucleotide qualities are absent, and no much larger clonotype sits a single base away. On a FACSAria III, memory CD4+ T cells were FACS-sorted to over 95% purity, defined as all CD4+ cells except CD45RA+CCR7+CD95- naive cells. Healthy donor blood was obtained from blood donation centers in Switzerland. Positive selection with CD4 and CD14 magnetic microbeads was used to enrich total CD4+ T cells and monocytes. Before sorting, CD8+, CD14+, CD16+, CD56+, CD19+ and CD25-bright cells were excluded. In two blood donors, total memory CD4+ T cells were sequenced directly ex vivo to assess in vivo expansion of bacteria-reactive clonotypes. Isolation of peripheral blood mononuclear cells from donor blood was performed with Ficoll-Paque Plus. This sample is part of a study of human CD4 T cells and Enterobacteriaceae (dated by TCRdb to 2020 to 2022). What the study reported, not specific to this receptor: Ex vivo, broadly cross-reactive clonotypes were observed to appear more expanded than specific clonotypes, with 11 of 19 and about 65% of the roughly 34 being found within the top 5%. The reactivity of ex vivo clonotypes was inferred solely by matching the nucleotide sequences of those clonotypes to CFSE-low cultures from the same donors.

The CDR3 runs 13 amino acids, cysteine and phenylalanine included. The retained sequence is limited to the CDR3, 39 bases, with the frame set at the first base. Reading the germline V gene gives CDR1 KGHSH and CDR2 LQKENI. The junction shows trimming of 6 bases on V and 1 base on J, plus 9 bases between the germline ends. Deep-level sequencing was performed on ex vivo total memory CD4+ samples, with a detection sensitivity of one cell in 200,000. The QIAamp DNA Micro Kit was used to extract genomic DNA from cell pellets, and spectrophotometry was used to check the quantity and purity of the genomic DNA. TCR Vbeta CDR3 regions were amplified with the immunoSEQ multiplex PCR assay. Sequencing of amplicons was performed on the Illumina HiSeq platform. The retrieved sequences were 87 nucleotides long and included the CDR3 region. The authors' pipeline ran thus. Each unique productive TCR Vbeta nucleotide sequence counted as a clonotype and was quantified by productive template frequency from ImmunoSEQ Analyzer V3.0. A threshold at the top 5th percentile of each frequency-ranked repertoire was used to define expanded clonotypes. Repertoire overlap was computed as Chao-Jaccard with the R package fossil and visualized by nonmetric multidimensional scaling with the R package MASS. TCRdb retrieved this table from immuneACCESS and kept in-frame rearrangements only. Not all clones are present; in checked studies, unresolved V genes account for under half, and no reason is known for the remainder. V, J and clone size are taken as reported in that table, and D and trimming were inferred from the DNA itself. A total of fewer than 35,000 clones appear in this sample, about four fifths of them only once. Of the sample, approximately 0.9% falls within the top ten clones.

This chain is built from TRBV18 and TRBJ1-1, with the D gene not clear enough to name. This TCR was recovered from a human donor in good health. The sample was memory CD4+ T cells from blood. This specimen's cell subset or site label, interpreted: total memory CD4 T cells sorted directly ex vivo, unstimulated. The DNA is as follows: TGTGCCAGCTCCTGGACGGCGAACACTGAAGCTTTCTTT. This is translated as CASSWTANTEAFF.